This TCR beta chain was observed in a study of blood T cell repertoires in COVID-19. Study information: Researchers got acute and convalescent COVID-19 samples from the United States, Italy and Spain.

V lost 8 bases, J lost 1 base, and 7 bases stayed unmatched. Germline lookup yields CDR1 SNHLY and CDR2 FYNNEI. The CDR3 is 15 residues long. Assay: immunoSEQ multiplex PCR; the TCRdb copy retains only in-frame clones and omits some. The sample records 150,000 to 200,000 clones, around 84% being singletons. The material sequenced was peripheral blood. The chain joins TRBV2 to TRBJ1-1; 10 positions match TRBD1. The TCR sequence derives from a woman between 45 and 65 years old with COVID-19, enrolled during active disease. The CDR3 region is CASGGQGGSNTEAFF. DNA of the CDR3: TGTGCCAGCGGAGGACAGGGGGGTTCGAACACTGAAGCTTTCTTT.